This TCR beta chain originates from a study of technical replicates of blood from a handful of donors (dated 2017 in TCRdb). Note on this clone: Its cognate antigen has yet to be identified. Per-nucleotide qualities are absent, and no much larger clonotype sits a single base away.

To prepare the library, the immunoSEQ multiplex PCR assay was applied. The source is immuneACCESS, and TCRdb retained only in-frame sequences with V and J called. Part of the clones is not carried over; for the studies checked, unresolved V genes explain less than half of this, and the remainder is unexplained. Present in this sample are about 94,000 clones, about 95% of which were seen just once. In total, the top ten clones hold 0.21% of the sample. CDR3 length: 15 amino acids, cysteine to phenylalanine. CDR3 DNA is the only sequence kept; it has 45 bases, read in frame from the first base. The rearranged chain carries TRBV12-2 and TRBJ1-5. TRBV12-2 is flagged as a pseudogene. The receptor was derived from a human donor in good health. The sequenced material came from T cells isolated from PBMCs. The sequenced DNA is TGTGCAAGTCGCTCCGAAAAGGCGGGGATCGAGCCCCAGCATTTT. The resulting protein is CASRSEKAGIEPQHF.